The rows below give T cell receptor beta chains drawn from one sample of a study of somatic mutations in cytotoxic T cells in rheumatoid arthritis. Only in-frame clones appear in the TCRdb table, and some are missing; sequencing was by immunoSEQ multiplex PCR. Of 15,000 to 20,000 clones listed, roughly 80% are singletons. Input material: CD8+ T cells sorted from blood. These receptor sequences come from an adult with rheumatoid arthritis. CDR3s leave out the opening cysteine and the closing phenylalanine or tryptophan. Rows give clone size only sometimes, using once, few, many, or a class for an expanded clone.

clone_size | j_call | v_call | cdr3_aa
- | TRBJ2-5 | TRBV6-5 | ASRSQGIGTQY
- | TRBJ2-5 | TRBV7-9 | ASSPTGTGGETQY
- | TRBJ2-1 | TRBV4-2 | ASSQDGGPAKRGNEQF
- | TRBJ2-1 | TRBV6-5 | ASRAVGSYNEQF
- | TRBJ2-1 | TRBV6-1 | ASSGVGTRISYNEQF
few | TRBJ2-7 | TRBV19 | ASSIGTGSYEQY
large | TRBJ2-3 | TRBV29-1 | SGLGDTQY
- | TRBJ1-3 | TRBV28 | ASSLLASHHSGNTIY
- | TRBJ2-2 | TRBV6-4 | ASSSDRDTGELF
- | TRBJ2-3 | TRBV7-7 | ASSLAGGGADTQY
- | TRBJ2-2 | TRBV30 | AWSALGTGANTGELF
- | TRBJ2-1 | TRBV6-1 | ASSVYRGGSLYNEQF
- | TRBJ2-1 | TRBV29-1 | SVDLRDNYNEQF
- | TRBJ1-1 | TRBV2 | ASIRAGEAF
- | TRBJ2-5 | TRBV11-2 | ASSSAGTGLY
- | TRBJ1-6 | TRBV2 | ASRPRLQPLH
- | TRBJ1-2 | TRBV11-2 | ASSLRKGFYGYT
- | TRBJ2-3 | TRBV5-4 | ASSPSVAADTQY
- | TRBJ1-5 | TRBV5-6 | ASSLADQPQH
few | TRBJ2-1 | TRBV27 | ASSFGGGAGRNEQF